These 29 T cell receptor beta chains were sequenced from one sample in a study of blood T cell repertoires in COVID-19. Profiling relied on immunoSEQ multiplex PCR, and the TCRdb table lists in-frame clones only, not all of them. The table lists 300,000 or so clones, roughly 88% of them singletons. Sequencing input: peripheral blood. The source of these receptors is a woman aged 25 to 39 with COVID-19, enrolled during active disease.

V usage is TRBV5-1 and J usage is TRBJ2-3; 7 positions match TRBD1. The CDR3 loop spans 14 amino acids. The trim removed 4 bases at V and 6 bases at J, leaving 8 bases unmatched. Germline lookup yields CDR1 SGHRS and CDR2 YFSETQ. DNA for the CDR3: TGCGCCAGCAGCCATGATACAGGGGCGGATACGCAGTATTTT. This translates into CASSHDTGADTQYF.

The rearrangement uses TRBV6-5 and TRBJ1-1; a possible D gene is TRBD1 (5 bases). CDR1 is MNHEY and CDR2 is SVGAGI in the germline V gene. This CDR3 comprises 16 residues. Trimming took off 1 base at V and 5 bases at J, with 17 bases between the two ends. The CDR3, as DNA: TGTGCCAGCAGTTACTTATGGGCGGGGCGAGGGACTGAAGCTTTCTTT. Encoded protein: CASSYLWAGRGTEAFF.

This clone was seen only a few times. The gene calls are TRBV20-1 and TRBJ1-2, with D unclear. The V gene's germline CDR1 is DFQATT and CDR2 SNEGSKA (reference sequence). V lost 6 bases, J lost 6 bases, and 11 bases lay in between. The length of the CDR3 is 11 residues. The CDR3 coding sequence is TGCAGTGCGTACCTAGATCATGGCTACACCTTC. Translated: CSAYLDHGYTF.

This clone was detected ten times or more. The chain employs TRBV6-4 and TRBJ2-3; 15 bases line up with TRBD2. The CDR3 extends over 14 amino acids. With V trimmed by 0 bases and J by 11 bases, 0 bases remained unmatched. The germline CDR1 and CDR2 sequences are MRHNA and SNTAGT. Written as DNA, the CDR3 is TGTGCCAGCAGTGACTCGGGACTAGCGGGAGGGCAGTATTTT. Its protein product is CASSDSGLAGGQYF.

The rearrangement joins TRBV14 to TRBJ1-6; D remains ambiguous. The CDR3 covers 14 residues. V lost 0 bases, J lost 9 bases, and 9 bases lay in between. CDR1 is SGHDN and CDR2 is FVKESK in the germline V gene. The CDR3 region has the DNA TGTGCCAGCAGCCAAGACTTTTGGAGTTCACCCCTCCACTTT. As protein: CASSQDFWSSPLHF.

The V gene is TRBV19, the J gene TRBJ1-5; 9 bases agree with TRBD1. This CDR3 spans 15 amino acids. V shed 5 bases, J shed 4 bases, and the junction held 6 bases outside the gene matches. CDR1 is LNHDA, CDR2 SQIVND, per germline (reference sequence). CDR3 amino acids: CASSGGTGNNQPQHF. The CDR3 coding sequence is TGTGCCAGTAGTGGCGGGACAGGGAATAATCAGCCCCAGCATTTT.

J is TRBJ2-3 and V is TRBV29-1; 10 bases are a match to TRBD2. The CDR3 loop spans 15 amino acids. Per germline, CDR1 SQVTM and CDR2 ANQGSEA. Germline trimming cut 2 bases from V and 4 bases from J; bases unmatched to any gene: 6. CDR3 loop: CSVERASGSSDTQYF. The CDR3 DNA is TGCAGCGTTGAAAGGGCTAGCGGGAGCTCAGATACGCAGTATTTT.

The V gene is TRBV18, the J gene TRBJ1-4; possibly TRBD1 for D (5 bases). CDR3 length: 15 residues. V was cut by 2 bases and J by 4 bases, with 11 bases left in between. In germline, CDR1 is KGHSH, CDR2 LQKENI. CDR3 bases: TGTGCCAGCTCACCAACTTCCAGGGTTAATGAAAAACTGTTTTTT. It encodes CASSPTSRVNEKLFF.

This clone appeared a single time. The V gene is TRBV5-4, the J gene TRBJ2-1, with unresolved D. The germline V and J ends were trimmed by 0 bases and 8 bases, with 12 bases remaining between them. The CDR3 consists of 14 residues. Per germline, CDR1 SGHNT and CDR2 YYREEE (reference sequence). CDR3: CASSLEVSRDEQFF. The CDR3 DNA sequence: TGTGCCAGCAGCTTGGAAGTGAGTCGGGATGAGCAGTTCTTC.

In nucleotides, the CDR3 is TGTGCCTGGAGTCCGGACAGGGGCTATGAAAAACTGTTTTTT. Protein sequence: CAWSPDRGYEKLFF. The chain links TRBV30 to TRBJ1-4; 9 bases fit TRBD1. CDR1 is GTSNPN, CDR2 SVGIG, per germline (reference sequence). V was pared by 2 bases and J by 6 bases, with 4 bases of the junction left unmatched. The CDR3 consists of 14 residues.

In DNA, the CDR3 is TGTGCCAGCAGAACCTCTCCGGACTACTCCACAGATACGCAGTATTTT. Amino acids: CASRTSPDYSTDTQYF. This sequence joins TRBV27 and TRBJ2-3; weak D call: TRBD2 (6 bases). Germline CDR1 is MNHEY and CDR2 is SMNVEV (reference sequence). CDR3 length: 16 residues. Trimming removed 6 bases from V and 2 bases from J, with 18 bases in between.

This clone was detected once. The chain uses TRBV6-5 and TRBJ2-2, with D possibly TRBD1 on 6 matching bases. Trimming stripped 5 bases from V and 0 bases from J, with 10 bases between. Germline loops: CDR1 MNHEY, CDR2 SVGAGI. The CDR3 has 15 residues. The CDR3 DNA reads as TGTGCCAGCAGTCCCCGACAGGCGAACACCGGGGAGCTGTTTTTT. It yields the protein CASSPRQANTGELFF.

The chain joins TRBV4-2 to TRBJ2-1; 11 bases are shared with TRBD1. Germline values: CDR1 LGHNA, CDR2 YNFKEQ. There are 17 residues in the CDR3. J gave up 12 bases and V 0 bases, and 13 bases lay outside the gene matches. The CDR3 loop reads CASSQDLWTGGEFGQFF. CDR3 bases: TGTGCCAGCAGCCAAGATTTGTGGACAGGGGGCGAGTTTGGGCAGTTCTTC.

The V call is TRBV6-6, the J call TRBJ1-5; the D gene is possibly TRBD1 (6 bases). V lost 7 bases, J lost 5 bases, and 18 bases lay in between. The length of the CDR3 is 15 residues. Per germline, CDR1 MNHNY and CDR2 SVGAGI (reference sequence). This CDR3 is CASTSQGQDYQPQHF. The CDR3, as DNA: TGTGCCAGCACCTCCCAGGGACAAGATTATCAGCCCCAGCATTTT.

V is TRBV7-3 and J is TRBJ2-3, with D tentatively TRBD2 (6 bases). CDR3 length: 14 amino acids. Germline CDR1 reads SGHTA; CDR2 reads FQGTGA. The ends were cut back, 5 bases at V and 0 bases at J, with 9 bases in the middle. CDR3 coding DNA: TGTGCCAGCAGCCACGGGACTAGCACAGATACGCAGTATTTT. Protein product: CASSHGTSTDTQYF.

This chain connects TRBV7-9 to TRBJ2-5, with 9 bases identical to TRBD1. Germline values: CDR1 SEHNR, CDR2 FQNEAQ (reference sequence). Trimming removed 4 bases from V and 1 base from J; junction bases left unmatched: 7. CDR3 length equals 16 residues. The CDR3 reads CASSSGQGMIQETQYF. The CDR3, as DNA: TGTGCCAGCAGCTCAGGACAGGGGATGATCCAAGAGACCCAGTACTTC.

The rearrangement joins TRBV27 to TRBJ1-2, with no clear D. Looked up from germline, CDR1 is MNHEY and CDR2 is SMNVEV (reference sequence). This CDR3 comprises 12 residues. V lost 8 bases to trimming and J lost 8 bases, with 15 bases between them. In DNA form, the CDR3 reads TGTGCCAGCCATAGGAGCGACGTGGGCTACACCTTC. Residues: CASHRSDVGYTF.

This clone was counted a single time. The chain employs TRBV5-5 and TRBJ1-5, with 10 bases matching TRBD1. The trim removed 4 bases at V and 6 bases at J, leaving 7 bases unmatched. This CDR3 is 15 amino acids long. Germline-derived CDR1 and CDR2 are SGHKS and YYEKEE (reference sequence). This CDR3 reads CASSRGTGDGQPQHF. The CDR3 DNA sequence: TGTGCCAGCAGCCGGGGGACAGGGGATGGTCAGCCCCAGCATTTT.

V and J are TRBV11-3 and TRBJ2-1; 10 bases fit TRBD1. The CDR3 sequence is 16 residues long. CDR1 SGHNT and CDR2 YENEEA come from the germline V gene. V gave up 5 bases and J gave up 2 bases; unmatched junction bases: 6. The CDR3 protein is CASSPMGQGTYNEQFF. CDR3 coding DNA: TGTGCCAGCAGCCCTATGGGACAGGGGACCTACAATGAGCAGTTCTTC.

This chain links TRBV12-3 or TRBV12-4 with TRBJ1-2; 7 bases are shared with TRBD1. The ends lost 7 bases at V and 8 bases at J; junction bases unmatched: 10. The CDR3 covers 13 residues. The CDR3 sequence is CASTRQGTGGYTF. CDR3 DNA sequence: TGTGCCAGCACCAGACAGGGCACGGGAGGCTACACCTTC.

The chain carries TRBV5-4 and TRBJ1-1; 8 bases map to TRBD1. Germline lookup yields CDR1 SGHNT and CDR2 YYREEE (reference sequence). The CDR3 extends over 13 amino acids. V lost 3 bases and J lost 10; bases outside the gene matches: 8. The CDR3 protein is CASSSDHTGGAFF. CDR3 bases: TGTGCCAGCAGCTCGGACCATACAGGGGGAGCTTTCTTT.

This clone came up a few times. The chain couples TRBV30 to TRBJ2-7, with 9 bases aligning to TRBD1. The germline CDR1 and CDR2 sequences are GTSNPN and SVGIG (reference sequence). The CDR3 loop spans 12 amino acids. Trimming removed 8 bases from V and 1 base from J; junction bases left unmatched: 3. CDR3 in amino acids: CALTGGSYEQYF. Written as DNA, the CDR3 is TGTGCCCTGACAGGGGGATCCTACGAGCAGTACTTC.

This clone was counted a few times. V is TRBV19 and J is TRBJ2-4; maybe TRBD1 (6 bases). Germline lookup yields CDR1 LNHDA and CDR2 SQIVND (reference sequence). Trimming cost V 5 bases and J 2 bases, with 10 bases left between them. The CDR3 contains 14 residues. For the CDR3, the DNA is TGTGCCAGTAGTGGCAGGGGTTCCAAAAACATTCAGTACTTC. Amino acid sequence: CASSGRGSKNIQYF.

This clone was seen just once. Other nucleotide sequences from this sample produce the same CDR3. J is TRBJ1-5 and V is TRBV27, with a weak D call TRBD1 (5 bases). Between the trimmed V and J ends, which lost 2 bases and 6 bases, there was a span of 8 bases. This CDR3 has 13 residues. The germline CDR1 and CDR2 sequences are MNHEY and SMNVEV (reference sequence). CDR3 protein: CASSLQGFQPQHF. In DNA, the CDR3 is TGTGCCAGCAGTTTACAGGGATTTCAGCCCCAGCATTTT.

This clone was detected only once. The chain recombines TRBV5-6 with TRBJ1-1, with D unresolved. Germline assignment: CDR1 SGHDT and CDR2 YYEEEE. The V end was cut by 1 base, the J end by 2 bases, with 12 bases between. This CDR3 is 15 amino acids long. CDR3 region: CASSLLAQINTEAFF. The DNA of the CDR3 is TGTGCCAGCAGCTTGTTGGCACAGATAAACACTGAAGCTTTCTTT.

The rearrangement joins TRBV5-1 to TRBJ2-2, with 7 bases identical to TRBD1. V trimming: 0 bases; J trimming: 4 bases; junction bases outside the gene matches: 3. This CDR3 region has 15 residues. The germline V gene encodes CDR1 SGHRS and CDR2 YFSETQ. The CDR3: CASSLVGGPTGELFF. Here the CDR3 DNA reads TGCGCCAGCAGCTTGGTAGGGGGCCCCACCGGGGAGCTGTTTTTT.

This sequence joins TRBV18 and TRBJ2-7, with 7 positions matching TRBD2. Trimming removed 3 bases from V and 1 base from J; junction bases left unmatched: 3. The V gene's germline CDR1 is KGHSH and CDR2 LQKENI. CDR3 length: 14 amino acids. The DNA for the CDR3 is TGTGCCAGCTCACCGGCTAGCGGATCCTACGAGCAGTACTTC. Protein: CASSPASGSYEQYF.

In DNA form, the CDR3 reads TGTGCCAGCAGCTTAGAACAGCACACAGATACGCAGTATTTT. It yields the protein CASSLEQHTDTQYF. The V call is TRBV11-2, the J call TRBJ2-3, with D unclear. V was trimmed by 0 bases and J by 2 bases, leaving 6 bases between them. Germline CDR1 and CDR2: SGHAT and FQNNGV. The CDR3 length is 14 residues.

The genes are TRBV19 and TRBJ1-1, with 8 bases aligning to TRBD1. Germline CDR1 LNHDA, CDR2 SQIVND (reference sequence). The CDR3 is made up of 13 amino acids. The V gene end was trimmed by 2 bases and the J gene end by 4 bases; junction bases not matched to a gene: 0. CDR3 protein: CASSIQGATEAFF. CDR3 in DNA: TGTGCCAGTAGTATACAGGGGGCCACTGAAGCTTTCTTT.